These T cell receptor beta chains were read from a single sample in a study of cytomegalovirus exposure and HLA in healthy donors. TCRdb's table, derived via immunoSEQ multiplex PCR, lists solely in-frame clones and lacks some. The sample contains under 150,000 clones, 81% of which appear only once. The source material was PBMCs. The source is a man younger than 35 in good health and CMV-seronegative. Each CDR3 is given with its conserved first and last residue. Fields, in order: V gene, D gene, J gene, clone size, CDR3 protein, CDR3 DNA. D genes are given only for firm matches. Size is omitted from some rows. Given values are once, few, many or a class for expanded clones.

TRBV30	.	TRBJ2-7	few	CAWSPRRRGYEQYF	TGTGCCTGGAGTCCCCGACGGAGGGGATACGAGCAGTACTTC
TRBV27	.	TRBJ1-4	.	CASSLRSGPLFF	TGTGCCAGCAGTTTAAGGTCAGGGCCATTGTTTTTT
TRBV5-4	TRBD1	TRBJ1-6	.	CASSLAGQGAGSPLHF	TGTGCCAGCAGCTTGGCGGGGCAGGGGGCCGGTTCACCCCTCCACTTT
TRBV28	.	TRBJ2-5	once	CASSFSPKETQYF	TGTGCCAGCAGTTTCTCACCTAAAGAGACCCAGTACTTC
TRBV11-2	.	TRBJ2-2	.	CASSLRRGGSLGELFF	TGTGCCAGCAGCTTAAGGCGTGGAGGGTCTTTAGGGGAGCTGTTTTTT
TRBV27	.	TRBJ2-5	once	CASSFQGTGETQYF	TGTGCCAGCAGTTTTCAGGGGACGGGAGAGACCCAGTACTTC
TRBV19	.	TRBJ1-5	once	CASRVDSGNQPQHF	TGTGCCAGTAGAGTGGACAGCGGCAATCAGCCCCAGCATTTT
TRBV15	.	TRBJ1-5	.	CATSRRGFDQPQHF	TGTGCCACCAGCAGACGAGGGTTCGACCAGCCCCAGCATTTT
TRBV6-6	.	TRBJ1-3	.	CASSFKTDSGNTIYF	TGTGCCAGCAGTTTCAAGACAGACTCTGGAAACACCATATATTTT
TRBV11-2	.	TRBJ2-3	.	CASSLAERGTDTQYF	TGTGCCAGCAGCTTGGCCGAACGGGGAACAGATACGCAGTATTTT
TRBV5-6	TRBD1	TRBJ1-6	.	CASSLYRGSPLHF	TGTGCCAGCAGCTTGTACAGGGGATCACCCCTCCACTTT
TRBV2	TRBD1	TRBJ2-4	.	CASRDRVVQYF	TGTGCCAGCAGAGACAGGGTAGTTCAGTACTTC
TRBV5-1	TRBD1	TRBJ2-2	.	CASSFLGQGSTGELFF	TGCGCCAGCAGCTTCTTGGGACAGGGTAGTACCGGGGAGCTGTTTTTT
TRBV5-1	TRBD2	TRBJ2-3	.	CASSLESLAGGQVTDTQYF	TGCGCCAGCAGTCTCGAATCCCTAGCGGGGGGCCAAGTAACCGATACGCAGTATTTT
TRBV5-1	TRBD2	TRBJ2-3	.	CASSLMTSGGTDTQYF	TGCGCCAGCAGCTTGATGACTAGCGGGGGCACAGATACGCAGTATTTT
TRBV5-1	.	TRBJ1-5	.	CASSPEINQPQHF	TGCGCCAGCAGCCCCGAGATTAATCAGCCCCAGCATTTT
TRBV4-3	.	TRBJ1-6	.	CASSQVESSSYNSPLHF	TGCGCCAGCAGCCAAGTGGAGTCGAGCTCCTATAATTCACCCCTCCACTTT
TRBV7-9	.	TRBJ1-4	.	CASSSIGELFF	TGTGCCAGCAGCTCCATAGGGGAACTGTTTTTT
TRBV5-4	.	TRBJ1-1	.	CATLTGGLMGMNTEAFF	TGTGCCACCCTAACGGGAGGATTAATGGGAATGAACACTGAAGCTTTCTTT
TRBV10-1	.	TRBJ1-1	.	CASSESRVNTEAFF	TGCGCCAGCAGTGAGAGCCGCGTTAACACTGAAGCTTTCTTT
TRBV6-6	TRBD1	TRBJ2-2	.	CASSSTRGTGELFF	TGTGCCAGCAGTTCCACCAGGGGGACCGGGGAGCTGTTTTTT
TRBV6-5	.	TRBJ1-2	once	CASSPTGLANYGYTF	TGTGCCAGCAGCCCCACGGGGTTAGCTAACTATGGCTACACCTTC
TRBV30	TRBD1	TRBJ1-2	.	CAWRWRDRGFQGYTF	TGTGCCTGGCGGTGGAGGGACAGGGGATTTCAAGGCTACACCTTC
TRBV2	.	TRBJ2-7	.	CASSEAYRPSYEQYF	TGTGCCAGCAGTGAAGCGTACAGACCGTCCTACGAGCAGTACTTC
TRBV15	TRBD1	TRBJ2-5	.	CATSRAGPGGQETQYF	TGTGCCACCAGCAGAGCCGGTCCAGGGGGCCAGGAGACCCAGTACTTC
TRBV30	TRBD1	TRBJ2-2	.	CASNPPGQGNTGELFF	TGTGCCTCGAACCCACCGGGACAGGGAAACACCGGGGAGCTGTTTTTT
TRBV28	.	TRBJ1-1	.	CASSLSPWTVNTEAFF	TGTGCCAGCAGTTTATCTCCCTGGACAGTGAACACTGAAGCTTTCTTT
TRBV11-3	.	TRBJ1-1	.	CASSLAGNTEAFF	TGTGCCAGCAGCTTAGCGGGGAACACTGAAGCTTTCTTT
TRBV27	.	TRBJ1-1	.	CASSLTGGNTEAFF	TGTGCCAGCAGTTTGACGGGGGGAAACACTGAAGCTTTCTTT
TRBV7-2	TRBD1	TRBJ2-7	.	CASSPGQGGSYEQYF	TGTGCCAGCAGCCCCGGACAGGGCGGCTCCTACGAGCAGTACTTC
TRBV5-1	TRBD2	TRBJ2-5	.	CASGGTSGKETQYF	TGCGCCAGCGGCGGCACTAGCGGTAAAGAGACCCAGTACTTC
TRBV6-6	.	TRBJ2-7	.	CASTFSYEQYF	TGTGCCAGCACGTTCTCCTACGAGCAGTACTTC
TRBV6-6	.	TRBJ2-5	.	CASNNNRQETQYF	TGTGCCAGCAATAATAACAGACAAGAGACCCAGTACTTC
TRBV5-1	.	TRBJ1-1	.	CASSFQGQGAEAFF	TGCGCCAGCAGCTTCCAGGGGCAGGGTGCTGAAGCTTTCTTT
TRBV6-5	.	TRBJ1-3	.	CASSYSAGLSGNTIYF	TGTGCCAGCAGTTACTCGGCAGGACTCTCTGGAAACACCATATATTTT
TRBV7-2	.	TRBJ2-7	.	CASSLEQGSYEQYF	TGTGCCAGCAGCTTAGAACAGGGAAGCTACGAGCAGTACTTC
TRBV21-1	.	TRBJ2-3	few	CASSPRARGLTDTQYF	TGTGCCAGCAGCCCCAGGGCCAGGGGGTTAACAGATACGCAGTATTTT
TRBV4-1	.	TRBJ1-2	.	CASSQIDTKYYGYTF	TGCGCCAGCAGCCAGATAGACACGAAATACTATGGCTACACCTTC
TRBV5-1	TRBD2	TRBJ2-1	few	CASADSGGTNEQFF	TGCGCCAGCGCTGATAGCGGGGGAACCAATGAGCAGTTCTTC
TRBV10-1	TRBD1	TRBJ2-7	few	CASSSGQDLAEQYF	TGCGCCAGCAGCTCGGGACAGGACCTCGCCGAGCAGTACTTC
TRBV18	.	TRBJ1-1	.	CASSPEPQANTEAFF	TGTGCCAGCTCACCAGAACCCCAGGCGAACACTGAAGCTTTCTTT
TRBV4-3	TRBD2	TRBJ2-5	.	CASSQDREAETQYF	TGCGCCAGCAGCCAAGATCGGGAGGCGGAGACCCAGTACTTC
TRBV4-2	TRBD1	TRBJ2-7	.	CASSQAGDRDYEQYF	TGTGCCAGCAGCCAAGCGGGGGACAGGGACTACGAGCAGTACTTC
TRBV7-7	.	TRBJ2-5	.	CASSLFFEGGETQYF	TGTGCTAGCAGCTTATTTTTCGAGGGAGGAGAGACCCAGTACTTC
TRBV6-4	TRBD1	TRBJ1-5	.	CASSDSTWDRGPGQPQHF	TGTGCCAGCAGTGACTCGACTTGGGACAGGGGGCCGGGGCAGCCCCAGCATTTT
TRBV14	.	TRBJ1-1	.	CASSQGPEAFF	TGTGCCAGTTCGCAGGGTCCTGAAGCTTTCTTT
TRBV7-9	.	TRBJ1-1	.	CASSLANMNTEAFF	TGTGCCAGCAGCTTAGCGAACATGAACACTGAAGCTTTCTTT